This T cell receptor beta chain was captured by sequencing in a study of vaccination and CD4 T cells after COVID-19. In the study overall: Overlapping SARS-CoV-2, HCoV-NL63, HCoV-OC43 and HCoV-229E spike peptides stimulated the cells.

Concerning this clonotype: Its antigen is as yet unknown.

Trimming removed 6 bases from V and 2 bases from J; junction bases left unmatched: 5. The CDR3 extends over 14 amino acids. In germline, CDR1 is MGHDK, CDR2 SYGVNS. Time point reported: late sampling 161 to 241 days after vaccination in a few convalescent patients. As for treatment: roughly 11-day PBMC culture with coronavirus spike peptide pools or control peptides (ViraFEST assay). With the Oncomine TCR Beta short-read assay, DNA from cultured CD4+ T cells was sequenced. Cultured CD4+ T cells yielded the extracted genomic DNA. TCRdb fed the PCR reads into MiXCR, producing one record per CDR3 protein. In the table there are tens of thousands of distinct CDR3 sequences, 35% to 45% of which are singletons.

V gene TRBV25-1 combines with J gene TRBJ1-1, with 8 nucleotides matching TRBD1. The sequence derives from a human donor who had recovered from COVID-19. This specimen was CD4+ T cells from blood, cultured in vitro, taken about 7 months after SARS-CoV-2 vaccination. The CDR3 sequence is CASRLDRDNTEAFF. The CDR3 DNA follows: TGTGCCAGCAGACTGGACAGGGACAACACTGAAGCTTTCTTT.